Following are 5 T cell receptor beta chains from one sample sequenced in a study of blood T cell repertoires in COVID-19. Using immunoSEQ multiplex PCR, the repertoire was profiled, and TCRdb retains in-frame clones only, with some absent. The table records around 320,000 clones, roughly 89% of them present only once. Source material: PBMCs or T cells enriched from blood (not recorded which). The receptors originated from a woman between 45 and 60 years old who had been exposed to COVID-19.

The V gene is TRBV3-1 (or the pseudogene TRBV3-2), the J gene TRBJ2-3; 7 bases match TRBD2. CDR3 size: 16 residues. Per the germline V gene, CDR1 is LGHDT and CDR2 is YNNKEL (reference sequence). The junction had 6 bases not matched to a gene; V was cut back by 3 bases and J by 0 bases. CDR3 sequence reads: CASSQGLLTSTDTQYF. CDR3 bases: TGTGCCAGCAGCCAGGGACTACTGACTAGCACAGATACGCAGTATTTT.

The rearrangement links TRBV19 to TRBJ2-3; TRBD2 matches 9 bases. The CDR3 has 14 amino acids. The V and J ends lost 8 bases and 1 base, in that order; junction bases with no gene match: 4. Germline V gene sequence: CDR1 LNHDA, CDR2 SQIVND (reference sequence). The CDR3 DNA follows: TGTGCCAGTGGCGGGGGGGTAGGCACAGATACGCAGTATTTT. It specifies CASGGGVGTDTQYF.

The chain has TRBV11-2 and TRBJ2-7, with TRBD1 matching 10 bases. Germline lookup yields CDR1 SGHAT and CDR2 FQNNGV. The J segment lost 11 bases and the V segment lost 2 bases, leaving 6 bases of the junction unmatched. The CDR3 runs 13 residues. CDR3 in amino acids: CASSLSPDRGKYF. CDR3 coding DNA: TGTGCCAGCAGCTTATCCCCGGACAGGGGGAAGTACTTC. The full variable domain, its missing parts supplied by reference TRBV11-2 and TRBJ2-7, is EAGVAQSPRYKIIEKRQSVAFWCNPISGHATLYWYQQILGQGPKLLIQFQNNGVVDDSQLPKDRFSAERLKGVDSTLKIQPAKLEDSAVYLCASSLSPDRGKYFGPGTRLTVT.

As to this clone: Other DNA sequences in the same sample also yield this CDR3. This sequence joins TRBV7-9 and TRBJ2-7, with 7 bases that match TRBD1. Losses at the gene ends were 1 base for V and 0 bases for J; bases not matched to a gene: 0. From germline, CDR1 is SEHNR and CDR2 FQNEAQ (reference sequence). This CDR3 has 14 amino acids. CDR3 coding DNA: TGTGCCAGCAGCTTAGGGGACAGCTCCTACGAGCAGTACTTC. Translation: CASSLGDSSYEQYF.

The chain carries TRBV18 and TRBJ1-1; no reliable D call. The germline V gene encodes CDR1 KGHSH and CDR2 LQKENI. Trimming removed 3 bases from V and 8 bases from J, with 13 bases in between. This CDR3 has 13 amino acids. CDR3 nucleotides: TGTGCCAGCTCACCCCTGATAGCCGTGGAAGCTTTCTTT. This sequence encodes CASSPLIAVEAFF.